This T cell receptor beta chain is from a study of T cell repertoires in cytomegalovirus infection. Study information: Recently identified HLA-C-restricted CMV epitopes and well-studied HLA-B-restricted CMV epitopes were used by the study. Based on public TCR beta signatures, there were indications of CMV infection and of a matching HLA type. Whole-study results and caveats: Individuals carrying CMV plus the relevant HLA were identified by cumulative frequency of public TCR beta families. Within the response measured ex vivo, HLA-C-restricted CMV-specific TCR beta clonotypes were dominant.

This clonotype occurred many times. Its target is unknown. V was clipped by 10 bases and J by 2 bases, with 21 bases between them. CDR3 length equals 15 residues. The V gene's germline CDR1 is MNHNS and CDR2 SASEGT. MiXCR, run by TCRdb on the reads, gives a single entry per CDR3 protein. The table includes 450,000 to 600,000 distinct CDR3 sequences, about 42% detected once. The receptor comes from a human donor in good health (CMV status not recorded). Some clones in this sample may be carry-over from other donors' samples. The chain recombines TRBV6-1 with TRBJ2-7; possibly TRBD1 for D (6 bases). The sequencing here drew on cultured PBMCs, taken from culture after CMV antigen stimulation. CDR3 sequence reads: CAIQGSYRATYEQYF. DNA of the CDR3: TGTGCCATCCAAGGATCCTACAGGGCAACCTACGAGCAGTACTTC.